This TCR beta chain was sequenced during a study of control samples from healthy donors and cancer patients. Here immunoSEQ multiplex PCR was the method, and the copy in TCRdb shows in-frame clones only, minus some. Counted here are about 120,000 clones, around 90% occurring once; the ten biggest clones make up 30% to 50%. Deletions cut 0 bases from V and 14 bases from J, with 8 bases between. This CDR3 is built from 11 residues. The germline V gene has CDR1 GTSNPN and CDR2 SVGIG (reference sequence). The chain carries TRBV30 and TRBJ1-6; D remains ambiguous. This sequence originates from a man aged 45-65 years in good health. Sequenced: blood. The CDR3 sequence is CAWSVRGTLHF. CDR3 nucleotide sequence: TGTGCCTGGAGTGTTCGAGGGACCCTCCACTTT. The full variable domain, in which reference TRBV30 and TRBJ1-6 provide the parts outside the CDR3, is SQTIHQWPATLVQPVGSPLSLECTVEGTSNPNLYWYRQAAGRGLQLLFYSVGIGQISSEVPQNLSASRPQDRQFILSSKKLLLSDSGFYLCAWSVRGTLHFGNGTRLTVT.